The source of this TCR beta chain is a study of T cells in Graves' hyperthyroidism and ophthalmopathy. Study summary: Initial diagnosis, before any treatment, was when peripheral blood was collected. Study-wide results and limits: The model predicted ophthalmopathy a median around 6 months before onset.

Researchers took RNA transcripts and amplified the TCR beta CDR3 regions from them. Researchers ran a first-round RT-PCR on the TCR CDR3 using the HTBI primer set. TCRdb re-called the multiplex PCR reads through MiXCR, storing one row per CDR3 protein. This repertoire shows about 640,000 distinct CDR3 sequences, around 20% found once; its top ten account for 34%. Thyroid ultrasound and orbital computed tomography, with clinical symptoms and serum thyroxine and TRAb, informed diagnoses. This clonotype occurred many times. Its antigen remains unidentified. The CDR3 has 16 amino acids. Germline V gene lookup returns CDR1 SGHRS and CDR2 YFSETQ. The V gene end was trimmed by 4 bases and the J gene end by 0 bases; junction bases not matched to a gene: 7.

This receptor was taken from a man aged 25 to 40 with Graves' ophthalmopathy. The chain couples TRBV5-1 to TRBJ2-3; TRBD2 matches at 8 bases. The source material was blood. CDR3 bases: TGCGCCAGCAGCCTCCACTCTAGCGGGAGCACAGATACGCAGTATTTT. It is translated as CASSLHSSGSTDTQYF.